One and the same sample provided the 25 T cell receptor beta chains below, sequenced in a study of blood T cell repertoires in COVID-19. This table comes from immunoSEQ multiplex PCR, and its TCRdb copy is limited to in-frame clones, with some not included. Altogether around 170,000 clones are present, approximately 84% being singletons, with the ten largest covering around an eighth. The sequenced sample was peripheral blood. These receptors all come from a man younger than 35 with active or convalescent COVID-19.

The rearrangement joins TRBV20-1 to TRBJ2-1; no clear D gene. Germline lookup yields CDR1 DFQATT and CDR2 SNEGSKA (reference sequence). Trimming removed 3 bases from V and 4 bases from J, with 13 bases in between. The CDR3 has 14 residues. The CDR3 protein is CSASHTNQYNEQFF. The CDR3 DNA follows: TGCAGTGCTAGTCATACAAATCAGTACAATGAGCAGTTCTTC.

This rearrangement joins TRBV19 to TRBJ2-1; 11 bases agree with TRBD2. With V trimmed by 2 bases and J by 13 bases, 7 bases remained unmatched. Germline V lookup: CDR1 LNHDA, CDR2 SQIVND (reference sequence). The CDR3 loop spans 14 amino acids. The chain's CDR3 is CASSIFASGRSQFF. CDR3 DNA: TGTGCCAGTAGTATATTCGCTAGCGGGAGGAGCCAGTTCTTC. Filled out from reference TRBV19 and TRBJ2-1, the complete variable domain reads DGGITQSPKYLFRKEGQNVTLSCEQNLNHDAMYWYRQDPGQGLRLIYYSQIVNDFQKGDIAEGYSVSREKKESFPLTVTSAQKNPTAFYLCASSIFASGRSQFFGPGTRLTVL.

V usage is TRBV7-3 and J usage is TRBJ2-3, with 7 bases lining up with TRBD2. This CDR3 region has 12 residues. CDR1 and CDR2 (germline): SGHTA, FQGTGA. The junction had 2 bases not matched to a gene; V was cut back by 6 bases and J by 5 bases. The CDR3 DNA follows: TGTGCCAGCAGTATAGCGGGAGATACGCAGTATTTT. It codes for CASSIAGDTQYF.

The rearrangement joins TRBV29-1 to TRBJ1-1, with D possibly being TRBD1 (5 bases). With 4 bases removed from V and 4 bases from J, the gap between germline ends came to 13 bases. The CDR3 is made up of 13 amino acids. The germline V gene encodes CDR1 SQVTM and CDR2 ANQGSEA. The chain's CDR3 is CSVAVRGGTEAFF. Written as DNA, the CDR3 is TGCAGCGTTGCCGTCCGCGGGGGCACTGAAGCTTTCTTT.

The rearrangement uses TRBV5-4 and TRBJ2-7; 8 bases match TRBD2. V shed 0 bases and J 0 bases; nucleotides not matched to a gene: 2. Germline values: CDR1 SGHNT, CDR2 YYREEE (reference sequence). The CDR3 is 15 residues long. CDR3 DNA sequence: TGTGCCAGCAGCTTGGCCGGGACTAGCTCCTACGAGCAGTACTTC. Translated: CASSLAGTSSYEQYF.

V is TRBV6-5 and J is TRBJ2-2; possibly TRBD2 for D (6 bases). With 2 bases removed from V and 3 bases from J, the gap between germline ends came to 13 bases. Germline CDR1 reads MNHEY; CDR2 reads SVGAGI. The CDR3 is made up of 16 amino acids. In DNA, the CDR3 is TGTGCCAGCAGTTACGTTGGGACTCCCCACACCGGGGAGCTGTTTTTT. Protein sequence: CASSYVGTPHTGELFF.

This chain joins TRBV11-2 and TRBJ2-5, with 8 positions matching TRBD2. Germline V CDR1 and CDR2: SGHAT, FQNNGV. After removal of 0 bases from V and 4 bases from J, the junction contained 7 bases not matched to a gene. The CDR3 is 16 amino acids. CDR3 nucleotide sequence: TGTGCCAGCAGCTTAGAACGGGGGGGCAGTGGAGAGACCCAGTACTTC. Its translation is CASSLERGGSGETQYF.

The chain recombines TRBV10-3 with TRBJ2-1; 10 bases agree with TRBD2. Germline V gene lookup returns CDR1 ENHRY and CDR2 SYGVKD. J lost 13 bases, V lost 0 bases, and 12 bases had no gene match. The CDR3 extends over 16 amino acids. The CDR3 sequence: CAISESGRTSGAHQFF. DNA of the CDR3: TGTGCCATCAGTGAGTCGGGACGTACTAGCGGGGCCCACCAGTTCTTC.

The chain combines TRBV4-2 with TRBJ1-4; a weak D match, TRBD1 (5 bases). Germline V CDR1 and CDR2: LGHNA, YNFKEQ. The CDR3 spans 16 residues. V was cut by 0 bases and J by 7 bases, with 15 bases left in between. The chain's CDR3 is CASSQDLGGSSEKLFF. As DNA, the CDR3 is TGTGCCAGCAGCCAAGATCTCGGGGGTTCAAGTGAAAAACTGTTTTTT.

This chain links TRBV11-3 with TRBJ2-7, with 7 nucleotides matching TRBD2. The germline CDR1 and CDR2 sequences are SGHNT and YENEEA. V lost 3 bases and J lost 4; bases outside the gene matches: 9. The CDR3 loop spans 15 amino acids. CDR3 protein: CASSFSGGWEYEQYF. The CDR3 DNA sequence: TGTGCCAGCAGCTTTTCGGGAGGTTGGGAGTACGAGCAGTACTTC.

The CDR3 coding sequence is TGTGCCAGCTCACCACCGTCATCACGGGGTCCGGGAAACACCATATATTTT. This codes for CASSPPSSRGPGNTIYF. V usage is TRBV18 and J usage is TRBJ1-3, with D uncertain. The V and J ends lost 0 bases and 4 bases respectively, with 16 bases between them. Germline lookup yields CDR1 KGHSH and CDR2 LQKENI. The CDR3 is made up of 17 amino acids.

The CDR3 loop reads CASSRTTGTGEGYGYGYTF. The DNA of the CDR3 is TGTGCCAGCAGTAGGACAACCGGGACAGGGGAGGGGTACGGCTATGGCTACACCTTC. The chain joins TRBV6-2 or TRBV6-3 to TRBJ1-2, with 10 bases lining up with TRBD1. Germline CDR1 MNHEY, CDR2 SVGEGT. This CDR3 has 19 amino acids. The V and J ends lost 5 bases and 4 bases, in that order; junction bases with no gene match: 19.

The chain uses TRBV15 and TRBJ2-1, with a weak D call TRBD2 (5 bases). CDR1 is LNHNV, CDR2 YYDKDF, per germline (reference sequence). Trimming removed 1 base at V and 7 bases at J, with 14 bases between. This CDR3 contains 15 residues. The chain's CDR3 is CATSRGEGGLNEQFF. Here the CDR3 DNA reads TGTGCCACCAGCAGAGGGGAAGGCGGGCTTAATGAGCAGTTCTTC.

This clone was picked up one time. CDR3 in amino acids: CSAGSKETQYF. CDR3 DNA sequence: TGCAGTGCGGGGAGTAAAGAGACCCAGTACTTC. The J gene is TRBJ2-5, the V gene TRBV20-1; maybe TRBD2 (5 bases). This CDR3 contains 11 residues. The germline V and J ends were trimmed by 6 bases and 3 bases, with 8 bases remaining between them. Germline loops: CDR1 DFQATT, CDR2 SNEGSKA (reference sequence).

CDR3: CASSPTGTGEQNTEAFF. The CDR3 DNA reads as TGCGCCAGCAGCCCCACCGGGACAGGGGAACAGAACACTGAAGCTTTCTTT. The rearrangement joins TRBV5-1 to TRBJ1-1, with 10 bases identical to TRBD1. J lost 1 base, V lost 4 bases, and 10 bases had no gene match. Germline lookup yields CDR1 SGHRS and CDR2 YFSETQ. CDR3 length: 17 amino acids. The complete variable domain, with remaining parts taken from reference TRBV5-1 and TRBJ1-1, reads KAGVTQTPRYLIKTRGQQVTLSCSPISGHRSVSWYQQTPGQGLQFLFEYFSETQRNKGNFPGRFSGRQFSNSRSEMNVSTLELGDSALYLCASSPTGTGEQNTEAFFGQGTRLTVV.

The chain uses TRBV2 and TRBJ2-2; D gene unclear. Trimming shortened V by 1 base and J by 5 bases, and 8 bases separated the two germline ends. The CDR3 is made up of 14 amino acids. Germline V gives CDR1 SNHLY, CDR2 FYNNEI. Here the CDR3 reads CASSEEHVTGELFF. DNA of the CDR3: TGTGCCAGCAGTGAAGAGCACGTTACCGGGGAGCTGTTTTTT.

The chain carries TRBV6-6 and TRBJ1-3, with 10 bases aligning to TRBD1. The junction had 7 bases not matched to a gene; V was cut back by 7 bases and J by 4 bases. Germline assignment: CDR1 MNHNY and CDR2 SVGAGI (reference sequence). The CDR3 extends over 15 amino acids. The CDR3 DNA reads as TGTGCCAGCACTCCGGGACAGGGGTCCGGAAACACCATATATTTT. Its protein is CASTPGQGSGNTIYF.

This clone was counted a few times. The chain links TRBV11-3 to TRBJ1-1; weak D call: TRBD1 (5 bases). With 5 bases removed from V and 1 base from J, the gap between germline ends came to 8 bases. The germline V gene has CDR1 SGHNT and CDR2 YENEEA. CDR3 length equals 13 residues. CDR3 nucleotide sequence: TGTGCCAGCAGCCTGGACAAGAACACTGAAGCTTTCTTT. The encoded protein is CASSLDKNTEAFF.

CDR3 amino acids: CASSQELRGEVTEAFF. The CDR3 nucleotides are TGTGCCAGCAGCCAAGAATTGCGGGGCGAGGTCACTGAAGCTTTCTTT. The chain combines TRBV14 with TRBJ1-1; D is perhaps TRBD1 (5 bases). CDR1 SGHDN and CDR2 FVKESK come from the germline V gene. Trimming removed 0 bases from V and 4 bases from J, with 15 bases in between. CDR3 length equals 16 residues.

The gene calls are TRBV4-1 and TRBJ1-1; D is unclear. Per the germline V gene, CDR1 is MGHRA and CDR2 is YSYEKL. The CDR3 is 14 residues long. V was pared by 4 bases and J by 2 bases, with 11 bases between. The CDR3 DNA follows: TGCGCCAGCAGCCGCGCGGGTAGAAACACTGAAGCTTTCTTT. This encodes CASSRAGRNTEAFF.

The chain couples TRBV5-1 to TRBJ2-1, with D perhaps TRBD1 (5 bases). The germline CDR1 and CDR2 sequences are SGHRS and YFSETQ. Trimming shortened V by 4 bases and J by 7 bases, and 15 bases separated the two germline ends. CDR3 length: 14 residues. The CDR3 sequence is CASSVYGAKNEQFF. CDR3 DNA: TGCGCCAGCAGCGTCTATGGGGCAAAGAATGAGCAGTTCTTC.

The chain joins TRBV28 to TRBJ2-7, with D possibly being TRBD1 (5 bases). The germline CDR1 and CDR2 sequences are MDHEN and SYDVKM. The CDR3 runs 14 residues. The V and J ends lost 7 bases and 2 bases respectively, with 15 bases between them. This chain's CDR3 is CASTPTVPPYEQYF. The CDR3 region has the DNA TGTGCCAGCACCCCGACAGTACCCCCCTACGAGCAGTACTTC.

In this sample, this clone turned up many times. The V gene is TRBV7-8, the J gene TRBJ2-1, with a weak D call TRBD1 (5 bases). CDR1 is SGHVS, CDR2 FQNEAQ, per germline. The V end was cut by 2 bases, the J end by 0 bases, with 20 bases between. CDR3 length equals 19 residues. The CDR3 bases are TGTGCCAGCAGCTTAAGGCGAATGAGGCAGGGATACTCCTACAATGAGCAGTTCTTC. Protein product: CASSLRRMRQGYSYNEQFF.

This clone was counted a single time. The chain couples TRBV13 to TRBJ2-2; 11 bases are shared with TRBD1. The trim removed 3 bases at V and 0 bases at J, leaving 0 bases unmatched. The CDR3 covers 16 residues. Germline V gene sequence: CDR1 PRHDT, CDR2 FYEKMQ (reference sequence). The CDR3 here is CASSLGQGANTGELFF. CDR3 coding DNA: TGTGCCAGCAGCTTGGGACAGGGGGCGAACACCGGGGAGCTGTTTTTT.

The chain couples TRBV2 to TRBJ2-7, with D maybe TRBD1 (6 bases). Trimming took off 6 bases at V and 2 bases at J, with 14 bases between the two ends. The CDR3 spans 14 residues. CDR1 is SNHLY and CDR2 is FYNNEI in the germline V gene. CDR3 in DNA: TGTGCCAGCAGACCTAGGACAGTACCCTACGAGCAGTACTTC. Translation gives CASRPRTVPYEQYF.